The 20 T cell receptor beta chains below all came from one sample that was sequenced in a study of beta chain features in type 1 diabetes. The whole isolated RNA underwent reverse transcription, so sequencing captured expressed TCRB transcripts. Repertoires were generated with immunoSEQ multiplex PCR, while TCRdb's copy carries only in-frame clones and drops some. This sample has just over 600,000 clones; roughly 15% occur once, and the top ten carry about 0.097%. The sample comprised naive CD4+ T cells from blood. The source of these receptors is a man younger than 35 in good health.

V usage is TRBV30 and J usage is TRBJ1-3; D gene uncertain. CDR1 and CDR2 from the germline V gene are GTSNPN and SVGIG (reference sequence). V was clipped by 1 base and J by 1 base, with 5 bases between them. The CDR3 is 13 residues long. Written as DNA, the CDR3 is TGTGCCTGGAGTGGGAATTCTGGAAACACCATATATTTT. Encoded protein: CAWSGNSGNTIYF.

The genes are TRBV29-1 and TRBJ1-2, with unresolved D. The germline gives CDR1 SQVTM, CDR2 ANQGSEA. The CDR3 loop spans 9 amino acids. CDR3 DNA sequence: TGCTTCGAGGGCTATGGCTACACCTTC. It specifies CFEGYGYTF.

In regard to this clone: The sample carries other DNA sequences with the same CDR3. This chain uses TRBV18 with TRBJ1-2; weak D call: TRBD1 (5 bases). This CDR3 spans 12 amino acids. Trimming took 5 bases from V and 4 from J, leaving 8 bases between them. CDR1 is KGHSH, CDR2 LQKENI, per germline. The CDR3: CASSSDSYGYTF. CDR3 sequence (DNA): TGTGCCAGCTCATCAGACAGCTATGGCTACACCTTC.

This clone has more than one count but fewer than ten. The chain has TRBV4-2 and TRBJ1-2, with unresolved D. V gave up 0 bases and J gave up 4 bases, with 9 bases separating them. Germline V CDR1 and CDR2: LGHNA, YNFKEQ. The CDR3 runs 14 residues. The CDR3 bases are TGTGCCAGCAGCCAAGAGGAGGGTAGCTATGGCTACACCTTC. Encoded protein: CASSQEEGSYGYTF.

V usage is TRBV5-8 and J usage is TRBJ1-1; no clear D gene. The V end was cut by 6 bases, the J end by 1 base, with 10 bases between. Per germline, CDR1 SGHTS and CDR2 YDEGEE. The CDR3 totals 13 residues. The CDR3 DNA reads as TGTGCCAGCACCCTGCGGGGGAACACTGAAGCTTTCTTT. This sequence encodes CASTLRGNTEAFF.

The chain employs TRBV28 and TRBJ2-7, with 9 bases aligning to TRBD2. The ends lost 6 bases at V and 5 bases at J; junction bases unmatched: 5. Germline CDR1 is MDHEN and CDR2 is SYDVKM. The CDR3 totals 13 residues. The CDR3 protein is CASSPQRGDEQYF. The CDR3 nucleotides are TGTGCCAGCAGCCCTCAGCGGGGGGACGAGCAGTACTTC.

The sample holds a few counts of this clone. CDR3: CASSTLDTQYF. The CDR3, as DNA: TGTGCCAGTAGTACCCTCGATACGCAGTATTTT. The chain carries TRBV19 and TRBJ2-3; D unclear. CDR1 LNHDA and CDR2 SQIVND come from the germline V gene (reference sequence). V was pared by 4 bases and J by 6 bases, with 5 bases between. This CDR3 region has 11 residues.

The V and J genes are TRBV7-3 and TRBJ1-5; no firm D call. CDR3 length equals 14 residues. The germline V and J ends were trimmed by 3 bases and 7 bases, with 13 bases remaining between them. Germline V gene data show CDR1 as SGHTA and CDR2 as FQGTGA. The CDR3 is CASSLEDGFQPQHF. In nucleotides, the CDR3 is TGTGCCAGCAGCTTGGAGGACGGGTTCCAGCCCCAGCATTTT.

This clone has a handful of counts. V usage is TRBV6-5 and J usage is TRBJ2-2; D may correspond to TRBD1 or TRBD2 (5 bases each). Germline V gene data show CDR1 as MNHEY and CDR2 as SVGAGI. This CDR3 is 13 amino acids long. Trimming shortened V by 8 bases and J by 3 bases, and 10 bases separated the two germline ends. The CDR3, as DNA: TGTGCCAGCGCTGGGACCTACACCGGGGAGCTGTTTTTT. Amino acid sequence: CASAGTYTGELFF.

J is TRBJ1-2 and V is TRBV16; no clear D. V lost 4 bases and J 3 bases, leaving 21 bases between the germline ends. In germline, CDR1 is KGHSY, CDR2 FQNENV. CDR3 size: 17 residues. The CDR3 nucleotides read TGTGCCAGCAGCCCCCGTGGCCGGGCCCCGGGAGACTATGGCTACACCTTC. Translated, it gives CASSPRGRAPGDYGYTF. The full variable domain, in which reference TRBV16 and TRBJ1-2 provide the parts outside the CDR3, is GEEVAQTPKHLVRGEGQKAKLYCAPIKGHSYVFWYQQVLKNEFKFLISFQNENVFDETGMPKERFSAKCLPNSPCSLEIQATKLEDSAVYFCASSPRGRAPGDYGYTFGSGTRLTVV.

In this sample, this clone turned up a few times. The chain uses TRBV7-2 and TRBJ2-7, with D perhaps TRBD2 (6 bases). Germline loops: CDR1 SGHTA, CDR2 FQGNSA. With 6 bases removed from V and 5 bases from J, the gap between germline ends came to 14 bases. This CDR3 spans 13 amino acids. Here the CDR3 DNA reads TGTGCCAGCAGTCCGTCCGGGAGAAACGAGCAGTACTTC. Residues: CASSPSGRNEQYF. The full variable domain, its missing parts supplied by reference TRBV7-2 and TRBJ2-7, is GAGVSQSPSNKVTEKGKDVELRCDPISGHTALYWYRQSLGQGLEFLIYFQGNSAPDKSGLPSDRFSAERTGGSVSTLTIQRTQQEDSAVYLCASSPSGRNEQYFGPGTRLTVT.

This clone was recorded a few times. The sample contains more than one DNA sequence encoding this CDR3. This chain connects TRBV5-6 to TRBJ2-3; D is unresolved. Trimming stripped 0 bases from V and 6 bases from J, with 2 bases between. The CDR3 has 11 residues. CDR1 and CDR2 (germline): SGHDT, YYEEEE. This CDR3 is CASSLADTQYF. In DNA form, the CDR3 reads TGTGCCAGCAGCTTGGCTGATACGCAGTATTTT.

V and J are TRBV7-2 and TRBJ1-2; 10 bases are a match to TRBD1. This CDR3 contains 14 residues. Germline CDR1 reads SGHTA; CDR2 reads FQGNSA. With 0 bases clipped from V and 7 bases from J, the junction kept 2 bases outside the gene matches. Here the CDR3 DNA reads TGTGCCAGCAGCTTAGCGGGACAGGGGCCTGGCTACACCTTC. It translates to CASSLAGQGPGYTF.

This clone has just a few counts. This chain links TRBV5-1 with TRBJ2-6; D is possibly TRBD2 (6 bases). The CDR3 runs to 13 residues. With 4 bases removed from V and 8 bases from J, the gap between germline ends came to 10 bases. The germline CDR1 and CDR2 sequences are SGHRS and YFSETQ. CDR3: CASSGEVTNVLTF. The CDR3, as DNA: TGCGCCAGCAGCGGGGAGGTAACCAACGTCCTGACTTTC.

In this sample, this clone turned up a few times. This chain joins TRBV6-5 and TRBJ2-5; TRBD2 might be the D (5 bases). Trimming pared 6 bases from V and 5 bases from J, leaving 10 bases between. The CDR3 runs to 12 residues. Per germline, CDR1 MNHEY and CDR2 SVGAGI. The CDR3 sequence is CASSQRGETQYF. In DNA, the CDR3 is TGTGCCAGCAGCCAGCGCGGGGAGACCCAGTACTTC.

This clone has just a few counts. This chain uses TRBV19 with TRBJ2-4; D may be TRBD1 (7 bases). This CDR3 comprises 15 residues. Germline V gene lookup returns CDR1 LNHDA and CDR2 SQIVND (reference sequence). Trimming removed 5 bases from V and 6 bases from J, with 17 bases in between. The CDR3 is CASSPTGRRGNIQYF. DNA of the CDR3: TGTGCCAGTAGTCCGACAGGGAGGAGGGGAAACATTCAGTACTTC. The whole variable domain, filled in from reference TRBV19 and TRBJ2-4, reads DGGITQSPKYLFRKEGQNVTLSCEQNLNHDAMYWYRQDPGQGLRLIYYSQIVNDFQKGDIAEGYSVSREKKESFPLTVTSAQKNPTAFYLCASSPTGRRGNIQYFGAGTRLSVL.

This clone was counted a few times. V is TRBV5-1 and J is TRBJ1-2; 7 bases align to TRBD1. V shed 1 base, J shed 5 bases, and the junction held 5 bases outside the gene matches. Germline lookup yields CDR1 SGHRS and CDR2 YFSETQ. The CDR3 is 14 amino acids. The CDR3 region has the DNA TGCGCCAGCAGCTTGATGGACAGGCTTTATGGCTACACCTTC. This codes for CASSLMDRLYGYTF.

This clone has only a few counts. The chain carries TRBV4-1 and TRBJ2-7; 7 nucleotides line up with TRBD1. The CDR3 is 15 amino acids. CDR1 and CDR2 from the germline V gene are MGHRA and YSYEKL. The V gene end was trimmed by 3 bases and the J gene end by 0 bases; junction bases not matched to a gene: 5. CDR3 sequence reads: CASSQPGQSSYEQYF. The CDR3 region has the DNA TGCGCCAGCAGCCAGCCGGGACAGAGCTCCTACGAGCAGTACTTC.

This clone was observed a few times. This rearrangement joins TRBV5-1 to TRBJ1-4; D is possibly TRBD1 (5 bases). This CDR3 comprises 14 residues. Germline V CDR1 and CDR2: SGHRS, YFSETQ. Trimming stripped 4 bases from V and 8 bases from J, with 15 bases between. The CDR3 DNA reads TGCGCCAGCAGCGCCGGGACTGAAGGGGAAAAACTGTTTTTT. This sequence encodes CASSAGTEGEKLFF.

This chain uses TRBV15 with TRBJ1-5; D call uncertain. V dropped 7 bases and J dropped 2 bases, with 12 bases sitting between them. The CDR3 is made up of 14 amino acids. Germline V gene data show CDR1 as LNHNV and CDR2 as YYDKDF (reference sequence). CDR3 DNA sequence: TGTGCCACCACCCGGACCGGCGGCAATCAGCCCCAGCATTTT. Translating it yields CATTRTGGNQPQHF.